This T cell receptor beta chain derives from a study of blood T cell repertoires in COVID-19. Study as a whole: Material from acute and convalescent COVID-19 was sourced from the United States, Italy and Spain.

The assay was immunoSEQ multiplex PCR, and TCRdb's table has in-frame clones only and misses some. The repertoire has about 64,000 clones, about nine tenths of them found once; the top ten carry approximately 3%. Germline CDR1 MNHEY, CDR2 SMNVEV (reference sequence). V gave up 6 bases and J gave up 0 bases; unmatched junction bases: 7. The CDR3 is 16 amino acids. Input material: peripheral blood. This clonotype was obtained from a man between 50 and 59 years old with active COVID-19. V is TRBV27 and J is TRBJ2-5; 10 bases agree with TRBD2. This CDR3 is CASRDFSGGNQETQYF. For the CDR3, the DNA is TGTGCCAGCAGAGACTTTAGCGGGGGGAACCAAGAGACCCAGTACTTC.